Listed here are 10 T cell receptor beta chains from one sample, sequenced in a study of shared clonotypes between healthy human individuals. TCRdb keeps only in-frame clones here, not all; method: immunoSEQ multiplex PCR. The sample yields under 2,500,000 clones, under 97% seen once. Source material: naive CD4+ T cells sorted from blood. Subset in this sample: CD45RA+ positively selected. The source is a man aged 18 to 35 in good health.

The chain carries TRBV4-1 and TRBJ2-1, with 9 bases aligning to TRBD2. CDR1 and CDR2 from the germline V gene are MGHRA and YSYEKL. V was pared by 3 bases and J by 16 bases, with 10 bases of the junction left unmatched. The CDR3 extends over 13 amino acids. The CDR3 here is CASSQLPGLADFF. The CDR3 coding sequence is TGCGCCAGCAGCCAGCTACCGGGACTAGCTGACTTCTTC.

The CDR3 region has the DNA TGTGCCAGCAGCTTGGCCTTGGGGGCGGGGAACACTGAAGCTTTCTTT. Protein product: CASSLALGAGNTEAFF. The chain is built from TRBV5-4 and TRBJ1-1; maybe TRBD1 (6 bases). Germline V gene data show CDR1 as SGHNT and CDR2 as YYREEE (reference sequence). V was trimmed by 0 bases and J by 1 base, leaving 13 bases between them. The CDR3 extends over 16 amino acids.

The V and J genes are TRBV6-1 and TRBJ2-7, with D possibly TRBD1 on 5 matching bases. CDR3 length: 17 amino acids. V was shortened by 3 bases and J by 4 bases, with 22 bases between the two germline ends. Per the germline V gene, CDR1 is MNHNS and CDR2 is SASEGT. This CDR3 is CASSEGRLTRSSYEQYF. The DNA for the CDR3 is TGTGCCAGCAGTGAGGGGCGATTGACAAGGTCATCGTACGAGCAGTACTTC.

CDR3 nucleotide sequence: TGTGCCAGCAGCTTACGTAGGGGAAGAGTTTACAATGAGCAGTTCTTC. It is translated as CASSLRRGRVYNEQFF. The chain couples TRBV5-8 to TRBJ2-1, with D perhaps matching TRBD1 (5 bases). Germline values: CDR1 SGHTS, CDR2 YDEGEE. V was cut by 2 bases and J by 4 bases, with 16 bases left in between. The CDR3 has 16 residues.

CDR3 nucleotides: TGTGCCAGCAGTTCCCCGGGGGGGTGGGGGACCTACGAGCAGTACTTC. Translating it yields CASSSPGGWGTYEQYF. The chain is built from TRBV28 and TRBJ2-7, with TRBD2 identical over 8 bases. Germline CDR1 is MDHEN and CDR2 is SYDVKM. After removal of 4 bases from V and 2 bases from J, the junction contained 10 bases not matched to a gene. The CDR3 runs to 16 residues.

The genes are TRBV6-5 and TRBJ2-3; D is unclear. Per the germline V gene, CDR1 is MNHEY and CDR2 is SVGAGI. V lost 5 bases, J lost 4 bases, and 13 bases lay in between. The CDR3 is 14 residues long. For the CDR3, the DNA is TGTGCCAGCAGTAGCACCGTAGTCTCAGATACGCAGTATTTT. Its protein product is CASSSTVVSDTQYF.

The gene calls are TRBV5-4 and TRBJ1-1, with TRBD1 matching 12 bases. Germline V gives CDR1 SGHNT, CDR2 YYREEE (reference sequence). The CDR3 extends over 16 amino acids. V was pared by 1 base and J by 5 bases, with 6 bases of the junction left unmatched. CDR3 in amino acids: CASSLSGQGAQTEAFF. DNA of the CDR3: TGTGCCAGCAGCTTGTCGGGACAGGGGGCGCAGACTGAAGCTTTCTTT. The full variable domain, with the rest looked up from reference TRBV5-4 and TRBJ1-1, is ETGVTQSPTHLIKTRGQQVTLRCSSQSGHNTVSWYQQALGQGPQFIFQYYREEENGRGNFPPRFSGLQFPNYSSELNVNALELDDSALYLCASSLSGQGAQTEAFFGQGTRLTVV.

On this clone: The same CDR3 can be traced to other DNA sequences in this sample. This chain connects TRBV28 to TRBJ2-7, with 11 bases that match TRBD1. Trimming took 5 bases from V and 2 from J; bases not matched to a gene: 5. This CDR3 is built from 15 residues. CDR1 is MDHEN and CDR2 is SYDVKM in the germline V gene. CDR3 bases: TGTGCCAGCAGTCTTGGGACAGGGGGTCCCTACGAGCAGTACTTC. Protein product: CASSLGTGGPYEQYF. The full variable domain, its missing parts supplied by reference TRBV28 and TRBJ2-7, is DVKVTQSSRYLVKRTGEKVFLECVQDMDHENMFWYRQDPGLGLRLIYFSYDVKMKEKGDIPEGYSVSREKKERFSLILESASTNQTSMYLCASSLGTGGPYEQYFGPGTRLTVT.

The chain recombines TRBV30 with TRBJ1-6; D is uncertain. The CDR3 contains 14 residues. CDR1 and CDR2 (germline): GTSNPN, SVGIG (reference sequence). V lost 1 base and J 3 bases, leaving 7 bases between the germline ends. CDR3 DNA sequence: TGTGCCTGGAGTGCTGCGTACTATAATTCACCCCTCCACTTT. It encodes CAWSAAYYNSPLHF.

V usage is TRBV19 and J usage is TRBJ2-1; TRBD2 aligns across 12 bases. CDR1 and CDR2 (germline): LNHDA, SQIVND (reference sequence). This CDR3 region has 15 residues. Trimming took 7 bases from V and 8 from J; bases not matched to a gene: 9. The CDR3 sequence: CASKRTSGDWDEQFF. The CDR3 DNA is TGTGCCAGTAAACGGACTAGCGGGGATTGGGATGAGCAGTTCTTC. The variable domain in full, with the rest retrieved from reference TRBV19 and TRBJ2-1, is DGGITQSPKYLFRKEGQNVTLSCEQNLNHDAMYWYRQDPGQGLRLIYYSQIVNDFQKGDIAEGYSVSREKKESFPLTVTSAQKNPTAFYLCASKRTSGDWDEQFFGPGTRLTVL.